This TCR beta chain was identified in a study of PD-1 blockade in classical Hodgkin lymphoma. The germline gives CDR1 MNHNS, CDR2 SASEGT. This CDR3 has 16 amino acids. With 3 bases removed from V and 5 bases from J, the gap between germline ends came to 19 bases. TCRdb's table, derived via immunoSEQ multiplex PCR, lists solely in-frame clones and lacks some. The sample contains 35,000 to 50,000 clones, around 72% of which appear only once. No patient escaped relapse after autologous stem cell transplantation, and brentuximab vedotin exposure varied. This receptor was taken from a human donor with classical Hodgkin lymphoma. The specimen comprised peripheral blood mononuclear cells (PBMCs), sampled before the second cycle of nivolumab. The V and J genes are TRBV6-1 and TRBJ1-1, with D tentatively TRBD1 (6 bases). The CDR3 DNA sequence: TGTGCCAGCAGTGATCCAGGGGTGCTCGGGAGTACTGAAGCTTTCTTT. This sequence encodes CASSDPGVLGSTEAFF.